The entry below describes one TCR beta chain. The donors, nominally healthy at sampling, likely had unrecorded immune exposures. The sample is drawn from a study of cytomegalovirus exposure and HLA in healthy donors. Germline lookup yields CDR1 MGHRA and CDR2 YSYEKL. The CDR3 covers 15 residues. V was pared by 3 bases and J by 7 bases, with 9 bases of the junction left unmatched. PCR primers comprised 60 Vbeta and 13 Jbeta primers. Here immunoSEQ multiplex PCR was the method, and the copy in TCRdb shows in-frame clones only, minus some. This table holds about 180,000 clones, about four fifths found once.

Sequenced input: PBMCs. The clonotype comes from a male donor in good health and CMV-seronegative. This chain links TRBV4-1 with TRBJ2-7, with 10 positions matching TRBD1. CDR3 residues: CASSQYGTGVGEQYF. The CDR3 DNA is TGCGCCAGCAGCCAGTACGGGACAGGGGTGGGAGAGCAGTACTTC.